Sequencing of this T cell receptor (beta chain) was carried out in a study of blood T cell repertoires in COVID-19. Germline V gives CDR1 LGHNA, CDR2 YNFKEQ. V was shortened by 4 bases and J by 2 bases, with 14 bases between the two germline ends. The CDR3 extends over 15 amino acids. Per the original data handling: Researchers report that nucleated cell counts were estimated from reference gene primer amplification. Using immunoSEQ multiplex PCR, the repertoire was profiled, and TCRdb retains in-frame clones only, with some absent. That table is the source of V, J and clone size, and D and trimming were worked out from the DNA. The sample lists 150,000 to 200,000 clones; 70% to 90% were seen once.

The rearrangement links TRBV4-2 to TRBJ2-5; no definite D call. Sample: peripheral blood. The TCR comes from a man aged 55-75 years with active or convalescent COVID-19. The chain's CDR3 is CASSPGQVIQETQYF. DNA of the CDR3: TGTGCCAGCAGCCCCGGCCAGGTTATACAAGAGACCCAGTACTTC.